The entry that follows covers one TCR beta chain sequence. Its antigen is currently unknown. The V gene's germline CDR1 is LNHDA and CDR2 SQIVND (reference sequence). CDR3 length equals 15 residues. The V end was cut by 11 bases, the J end by 2 bases, with 21 bases between. The record originates from a study of T cell repertoires in cytomegalovirus infection. Study-wide background: CMV epitopes in the study were HLA-C-restricted (recently identified) and HLA-B-restricted (well studied). Public TCR beta signature analysis indicated the presence of both CMV infection and matching HLA type. Study-wide findings and caveats: Carriers of CMV and the relevant HLA type were discriminated by public TCR beta frequency. HLA-C-restricted TCR beta clonotypes specific for CMV led the ex vivo response.

TCRdb passed the reads through MiXCR, listing each CDR3 protein once. The sample has 700,000 to 850,000 distinct CDR3 sequences, approximately 32% seen once. The sample was cultured CD8+ T cells from PBMCs, taken from culture after CMV antigen stimulation. The J gene is TRBJ1-1, the V gene TRBV19; D not resolved. This TCR derives from a human donor in good health (CMV status not recorded). Some clones in this sample may be carry-over from other donors' samples. The CDR3 sequence: CAACTRRETNTEAFF. The CDR3 nucleotides read TGTGCCGCCTGTACTCGGCGAGAGACCAACACTGAAGCTTTCTTT.